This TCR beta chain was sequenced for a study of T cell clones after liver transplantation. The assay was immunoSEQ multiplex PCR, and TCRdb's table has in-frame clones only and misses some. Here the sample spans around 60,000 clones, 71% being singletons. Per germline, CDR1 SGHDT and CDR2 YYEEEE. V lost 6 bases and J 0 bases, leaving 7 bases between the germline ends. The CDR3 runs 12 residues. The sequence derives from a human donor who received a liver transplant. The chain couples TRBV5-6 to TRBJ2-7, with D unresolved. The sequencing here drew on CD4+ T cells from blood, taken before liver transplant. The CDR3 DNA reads TGTGCCAGCACCCTAGGCTCCTACGAGCAGTACTTC. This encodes CASTLGSYEQYF.